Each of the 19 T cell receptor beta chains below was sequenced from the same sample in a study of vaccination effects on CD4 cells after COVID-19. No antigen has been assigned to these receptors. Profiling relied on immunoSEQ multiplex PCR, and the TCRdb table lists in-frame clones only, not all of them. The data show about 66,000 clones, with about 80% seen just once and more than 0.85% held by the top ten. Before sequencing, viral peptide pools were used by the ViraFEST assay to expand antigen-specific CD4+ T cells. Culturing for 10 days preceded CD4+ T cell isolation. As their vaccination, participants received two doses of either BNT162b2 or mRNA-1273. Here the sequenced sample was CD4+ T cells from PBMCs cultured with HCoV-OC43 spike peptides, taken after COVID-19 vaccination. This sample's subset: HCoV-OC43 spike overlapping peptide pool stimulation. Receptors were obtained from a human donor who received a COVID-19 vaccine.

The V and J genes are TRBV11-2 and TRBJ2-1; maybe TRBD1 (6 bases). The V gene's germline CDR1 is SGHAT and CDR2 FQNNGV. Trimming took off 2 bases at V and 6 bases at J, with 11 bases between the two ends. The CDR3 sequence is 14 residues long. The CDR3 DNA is TGTGCCAGCAGCTTATGGGGGCTCGGCAATGAGCAGTTCTTC. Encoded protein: CASSLWGLGNEQFF.

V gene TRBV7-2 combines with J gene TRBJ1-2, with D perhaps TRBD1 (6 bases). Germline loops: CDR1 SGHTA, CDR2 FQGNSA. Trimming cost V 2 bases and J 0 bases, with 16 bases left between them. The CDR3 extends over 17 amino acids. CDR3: CASSLKGGTPSNYGYTF. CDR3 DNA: TGTGCCAGCAGCTTAAAGGGAGGGACACCCTCTAACTATGGCTACACCTTC. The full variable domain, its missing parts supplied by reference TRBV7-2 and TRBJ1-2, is GAGVSQSPSNKVTEKGKDVELRCDPISGHTALYWYRQSLGQGLEFLIYFQGNSAPDKSGLPSDRFSAERTGGSVSTLTIQRTQQEDSAVYLCASSLKGGTPSNYGYTFGSGTRLTVV.

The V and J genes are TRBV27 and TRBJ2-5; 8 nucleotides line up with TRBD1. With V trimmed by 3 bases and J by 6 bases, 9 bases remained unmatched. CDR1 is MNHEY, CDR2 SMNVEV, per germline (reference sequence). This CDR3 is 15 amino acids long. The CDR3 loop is CASSFAGGARQTQYF. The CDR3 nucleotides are TGTGCCAGCAGTTTCGCAGGGGGCGCGAGACAGACCCAGTACTTC.

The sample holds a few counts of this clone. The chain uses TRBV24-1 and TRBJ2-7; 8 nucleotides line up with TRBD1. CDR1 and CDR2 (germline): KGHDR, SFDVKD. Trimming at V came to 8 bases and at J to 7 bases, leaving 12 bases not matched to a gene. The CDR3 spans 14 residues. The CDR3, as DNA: TGTGCCACCACGGGGCAGGGGGCTACAGGGGAGCAGTACGTC. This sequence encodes CATTGQGATGEQYV.

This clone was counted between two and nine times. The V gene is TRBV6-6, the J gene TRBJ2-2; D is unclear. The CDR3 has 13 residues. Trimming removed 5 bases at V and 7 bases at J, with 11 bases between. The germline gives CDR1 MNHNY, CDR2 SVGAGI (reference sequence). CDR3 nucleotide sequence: TGTGCCAGCAGTCCCGGACGGAACGGGGAGCTGTTTTTT. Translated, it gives CASSPGRNGELFF.

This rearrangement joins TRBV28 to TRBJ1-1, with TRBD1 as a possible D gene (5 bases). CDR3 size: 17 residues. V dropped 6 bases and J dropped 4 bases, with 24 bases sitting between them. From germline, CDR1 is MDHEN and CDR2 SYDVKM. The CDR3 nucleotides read TGTGCCAGCAGCCCGACAGTGTATGTCCGGTGGGGCACTGAAGCTTTCTTT. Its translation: CASSPTVYVRWGTEAFF.

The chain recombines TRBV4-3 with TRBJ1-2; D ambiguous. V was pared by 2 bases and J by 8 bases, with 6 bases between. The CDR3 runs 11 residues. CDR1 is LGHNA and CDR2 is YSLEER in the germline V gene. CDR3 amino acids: CASSQLKGYTF. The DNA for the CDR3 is TGCGCCAGCAGCCAACTTAAAGGCTACACCTTC.

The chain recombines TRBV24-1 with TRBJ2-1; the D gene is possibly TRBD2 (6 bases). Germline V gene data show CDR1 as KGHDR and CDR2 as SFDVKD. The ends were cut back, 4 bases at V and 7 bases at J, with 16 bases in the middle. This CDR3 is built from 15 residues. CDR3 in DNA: TGTGCCACCAGTGACGTTTACGGGGGTATTAATGAGCAGTTCTTC. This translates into CATSDVYGGINEQFF.

The CDR3 loop reads CASSREWASGYTF. CDR3 nucleotide sequence: TGTGCCAGCAGCCGTGAATGGGCCTCTGGCTACACCTTC. This chain connects TRBV11-1 to TRBJ1-2; no firm D call. This CDR3 comprises 13 residues. Germline V gene sequence: CDR1 SGHAT, CDR2 FQDESV (reference sequence). The V end lost 5 bases, the J end lost 7 bases, and 14 bases lay between the germline ends.

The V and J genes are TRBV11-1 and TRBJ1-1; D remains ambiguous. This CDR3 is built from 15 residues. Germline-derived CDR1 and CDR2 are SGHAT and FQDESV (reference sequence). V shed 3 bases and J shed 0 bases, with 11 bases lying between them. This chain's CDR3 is CASSFQGLMNTEAFF. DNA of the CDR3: TGTGCCAGCAGCTTTCAAGGCCTCATGAACACTGAAGCTTTCTTT.

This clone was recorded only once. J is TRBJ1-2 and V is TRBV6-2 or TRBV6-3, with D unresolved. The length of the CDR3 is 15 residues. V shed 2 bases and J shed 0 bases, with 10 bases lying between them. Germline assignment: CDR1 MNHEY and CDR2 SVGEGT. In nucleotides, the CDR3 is TGTGCCAGCAGTTACAATGGGGAACCTAACTATGGCTACACCTTC. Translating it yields CASSYNGEPNYGYTF.

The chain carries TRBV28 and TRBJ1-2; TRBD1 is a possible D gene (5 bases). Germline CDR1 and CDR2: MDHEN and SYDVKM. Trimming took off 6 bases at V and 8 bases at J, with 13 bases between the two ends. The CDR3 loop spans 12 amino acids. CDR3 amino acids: CASRQGDFGYTF. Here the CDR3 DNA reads TGTGCCAGCAGACAAGGGGACTTCGGCTACACCTTC.

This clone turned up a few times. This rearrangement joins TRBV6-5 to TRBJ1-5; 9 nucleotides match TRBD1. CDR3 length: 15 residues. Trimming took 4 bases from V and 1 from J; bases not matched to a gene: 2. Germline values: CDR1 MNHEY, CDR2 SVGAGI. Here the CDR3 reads CASSWGQGSNQPQHF. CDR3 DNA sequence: TGTGCCAGCAGTTGGGGACAGGGAAGCAATCAGCCCCAGCATTTT.

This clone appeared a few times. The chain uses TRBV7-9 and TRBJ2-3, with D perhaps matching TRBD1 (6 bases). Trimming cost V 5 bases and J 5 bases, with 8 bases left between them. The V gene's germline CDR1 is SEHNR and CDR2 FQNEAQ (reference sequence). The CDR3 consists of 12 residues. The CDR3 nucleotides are TGTGCCAGCAGCCAGGGACAAGATACGCAGTATTTT. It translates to CASSQGQDTQYF.

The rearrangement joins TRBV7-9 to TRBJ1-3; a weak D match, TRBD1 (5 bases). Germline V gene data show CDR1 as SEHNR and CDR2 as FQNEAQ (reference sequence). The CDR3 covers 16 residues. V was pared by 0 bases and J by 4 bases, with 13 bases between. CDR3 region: CASSLARDSLGNTIYF. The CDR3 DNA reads TGTGCCAGCAGCTTAGCCCGGGACTCTCTGGGAAACACCATATATTTT.

The CDR3 sequence is CASSPAGARALHF. As DNA, the CDR3 is TGCGCCAGCAGCCCTGCGGGCGCGAGGGCCCTCCACTTT. The chain recombines TRBV5-1 with TRBJ1-6; D gene unclear. Per germline, CDR1 SGHRS and CDR2 YFSETQ. Trimming left V 4 bases short and J 14 bases short, with 16 bases between. The CDR3 totals 13 residues.

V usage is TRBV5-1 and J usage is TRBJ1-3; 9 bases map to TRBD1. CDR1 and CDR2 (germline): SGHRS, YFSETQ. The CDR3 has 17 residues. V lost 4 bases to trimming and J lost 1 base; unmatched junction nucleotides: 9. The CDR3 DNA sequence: TGCGCCAGCAGCATATTGGGACAGGGAGGTTCTGGAAACACCATATATTTT. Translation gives CASSILGQGGSGNTIYF.

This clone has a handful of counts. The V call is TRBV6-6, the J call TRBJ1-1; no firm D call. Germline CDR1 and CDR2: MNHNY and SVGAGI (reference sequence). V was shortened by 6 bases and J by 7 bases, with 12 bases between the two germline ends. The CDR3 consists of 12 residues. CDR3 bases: TGTGCCAGCAGAGAATCAAGGCGTGAAGCTTTCTTT. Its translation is CASRESRREAFF.

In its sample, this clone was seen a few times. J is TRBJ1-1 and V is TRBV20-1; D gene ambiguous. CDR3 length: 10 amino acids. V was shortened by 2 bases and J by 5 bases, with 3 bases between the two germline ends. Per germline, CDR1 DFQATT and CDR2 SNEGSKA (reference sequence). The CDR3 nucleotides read TGCAGTGCTAGATGGACTGAAGCTTTCTTT. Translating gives CSARWTEAFF.